The sequence of this TCR beta chain was determined in a study of blood T cell repertoires in COVID-19 (dated by TCRdb to 2020 to 2021). Describing the broader study: The collaborator samples originated in the United States, Italy and Spain and spanned the acute and convalescent phases of COVID-19. Nearly every sample came with metadata listing a de-identified subject ID, COVID-19 status, age in years and sex. Samples came from the ongoing ImmuneRACE study (first 160 participants) plus 1,254 subjects from 6 global collaborators. Deeply sampled blood TCRbeta repertoires from subjects exposed to, actively infected with, or recovered from COVID-19 were included in the dataset. The material from the prospective study consisted of cDNA or gDNA derived from T cells, B-cell-depleted T cells, or PBMCs. HLA class I and class II types, where available, came from metadata supplied by the sample provider rather than from assay-based typing. The repertoires were released in a freely available public database intended as a resource for research on the immune response to SARS-CoV-2.

Whole blood was collected in K2EDTA tubes by collaborating institutions according to the institutions' own protocols. For TCRbeta analysis, collaborator samples were shipped as frozen whole blood, as isolated PBMCs, or as DNA extracted from either sample type. TCRbeta CDR3 regions were amplified from genomic DNA by means of the immunoSEQ Assay, a bias-controlled multiplex PCR. In the original analysis: Within the assay, amplification of reference gene primers was used to estimate how many nucleated cells each sample contained. To quantify the absolute abundance of each unique TCRbeta CDR3 rearrangement, sequence reads were collapsed and filtered. For each sample, productive Simpson clonality was calculated as the square root of Simpson's diversity index over productive rearrangements. TCRdb took over this immuneACCESS table, retaining in-frame rearrangements with V and J assigned. Such tables are incomplete; in checked studies, under half of the missing clones stem from an unresolved V gene, and the remainder is unexplained. V and J calls and clone size are copied from that table; D and trimming were computed from the DNA. This sample gives 100,000 or so clones in total; around 87% of them show up just once. The ten biggest clones cover about 9.9% of the sample.

The CDR3, from cysteine to phenylalanine, totals 16 residues. Kept here is only the CDR3 DNA, which spans 48 bases and is read in frame from base 1. From V the trimming removes 4 bases and from J it removes 0 bases, while the gene matches leave 5 bases of the junction unaccounted for. CDR1 and CDR2 are read off the germline V gene as SGHRS and YFSETQ. The investigation overall reported the following: The quantity of clinical and demographic metadata differed by source and by participant and was supplied without curation.

As to this clone: It lacks a known antigen. Base-call qualities are not available, and no considerably larger clone is one nucleotide away.

Sequenced input: peripheral blood. The chain is encoded by TRBV5-1 joined to TRBJ2-2, and TRBD1 aligns with 8 junction nucleotides. This sequence originates from a woman aged 30 to 39 with acute or convalescent COVID-19. CDR3 reads: CASSPTGGTNTGELFF. The sequenced DNA is TGCGCCAGCAGCCCTACAGGGGGAACGAACACCGGGGAGCTGTTTTTT.